These 8 T cell receptor beta chains share one sample of origin, sequenced in a study of blood T cell repertoires in COVID-19 (TCRdb year 2020). Library method: the immunoSEQ multiplex PCR assay. This immuneACCESS table, as held by TCRdb, lists in-frame sequences with V and J called but not all clones. Of the missing ones, under half trace to an unresolved V gene in checked studies; the others have no known cause. A total of some 150,000 clones appear in this sample, about 80% of them only once. More than 3.5% of the sample is held by the ten biggest clonotypes. Sequencing input: peripheral blood. These TCRs come from a woman in her fifties or sixties with acute or convalescent COVID-19.

The chain has TRBV5-4 and TRBJ1-3; no clear D. The CDR3 is made up of 15 amino acids. Germline V gene data show CDR1 as SGHNT and CDR2 as YYREEE (reference sequence). V lost 4 bases, J lost 4 bases, and 15 bases lay in between. In DNA form, the CDR3 reads TGTGCCAGCAGCCCAGGAGGCGCGGGGGGAAACACCATATATTTT. This encodes CASSPGGAGGNTIYF.

V and J are TRBV5-5 and TRBJ1-2; 7 nucleotides match TRBD1. The CDR3 is 12 amino acids. With 3 bases clipped from V and 4 bases from J, the junction kept 0 bases outside the gene matches. Germline loops: CDR1 SGHKS, CDR2 YYEKEE (reference sequence). DNA of the CDR3: TGTGCCAGCAGCTGGGACAGCTATGGCTACACCTTC. This gives the protein CASSWDSYGYTF.

The chain joins TRBV3-1 (or the pseudogene TRBV3-2) to TRBJ2-7, with TRBD2 matching 11 bases. CDR3 length: 14 residues. From germline, CDR1 is LGHDT and CDR2 YNNKEL (reference sequence). V lost 3 bases, J lost 3 bases, and 1 base stayed unmatched. As DNA, the CDR3 is TGTGCCAGCAGCCAGGGACTAGCGGTCTACGAGCAGTACTTC. Its translation: CASSQGLAVYEQYF.

The V and J genes are TRBV2 and TRBJ2-7, with 8 bases that match TRBD1. Germline V gene data show CDR1 as SNHLY and CDR2 as FYNNEI. J was trimmed by 3 bases and V by 8 bases; bases with no gene match: 6. The CDR3 has 13 amino acids. As DNA, the CDR3 is TGTGCCAGCCTAGGACAGGGTCTCTACGAGCAGTACTTC. This translates into CASLGQGLYEQYF.

The V gene is TRBV6-1, the J gene TRBJ1-2, with D perhaps matching TRBD1 (6 bases). V shed 3 bases and J shed 8 bases, with 10 bases lying between them. In germline, CDR1 is MNHNS, CDR2 SASEGT. The CDR3 runs 12 residues. CDR3 amino acids: CASSELQGGYTF. The CDR3 nucleotides read TGTGCCAGCAGTGAGCTCCAGGGGGGCTACACCTTC.

For the CDR3, the DNA is TGTGCCAGCAGCTTGGTGTTAAACAGGGGGCGTGCAGAGACCCAGTACTTC. This sequence encodes CASSLVLNRGRAETQYF. The chain is built from TRBV5-5 and TRBJ2-5, with 9 bases matching TRBD1. Losses at the gene ends were 0 bases for V and 4 bases for J; bases not matched to a gene: 10. The CDR3 covers 17 residues. Germline V gives CDR1 SGHKS, CDR2 YYEKEE (reference sequence).

The rearrangement joins TRBV2 to TRBJ2-7, with 7 bases identical to TRBD2. The CDR3 contains 14 residues. From germline, CDR1 is SNHLY and CDR2 FYNNEI. J was trimmed by 0 bases and V by 8 bases; bases with no gene match: 7. The DNA of the CDR3 is TGTGCCAGCCGGAGGAGCGGGGTCTCCTACGAGCAGTACTTC. Encoded protein: CASRRSGVSYEQYF.

The chain uses TRBV24-1 and TRBJ2-5, with D uncertain. Trimming stripped 5 bases from V and 2 bases from J, with 14 bases between. The CDR3 has 15 residues. Germline CDR1 and CDR2: KGHDR and SFDVKD. The CDR3 loop reads CATSVLFGRQETQYF. CDR3 bases: TGTGCCACCAGTGTCTTGTTTGGCAGACAAGAGACCCAGTACTTC.